This T cell receptor (beta chain) was found in a study of cytomegalovirus exposure and HLA in healthy donors. The germline gives CDR1 SGHTA, CDR2 FQGNSA. Losses at the gene ends were 5 bases for V and 4 bases for J; bases not matched to a gene: 9. The CDR3 is made up of 16 amino acids. Vbeta (60) and Jbeta (13) primers were used in the PCR. The protocol was immunoSEQ multiplex PCR, while the TCRdb copy is restricted to in-frame clones and leaves out a portion. The data show some 100,000 clones, with about 68% seen just once and around 14% held by the top ten. Material for sequencing was PBMCs. The TCR sequence derives from a male donor in good health and CMV-seropositive. V and J are TRBV7-2 and TRBJ1-3; 9 nucleotides match TRBD1. CDR3 residues: CASSITSGTGGNTIYF. In DNA, the CDR3 is TGTGCCAGCAGCATAACCTCCGGGACAGGGGGAAACACCATATATTTT.